The 3 T cell receptor beta chains in this list originate from one sample, sequenced in a study of vaccination and CD4 T cells after COVID-19. The treatment is: roughly nine-day PBMC culture with coronavirus spike peptide pools or control peptides (ViraFEST assay). According to the study, CD4+ T cells from the unexposed donor were gathered ahead of the COVID-19 pandemic (2011-2018). Which antigens these TCRs recognize remains unknown. The Oncomine TCR Beta short-read assay was applied to DNA of cultured CD4+ T cells. It was from cultured CD4+ T cells that genomic DNA was extracted. One entry per CDR3 protein results from TCRdb running MiXCR on the PCR reads. The repertoire holds 7,000 to 9,000 distinct CDR3 sequences, with under 45% as singletons. Sequenced sample: CD4+ T cells from blood, cultured in vitro. Every receptor here comes from a human donor in good health.

This chain connects TRBV28 to TRBJ2-5; TRBD2 matches 8 bases. With V trimmed by 3 bases and J by 2 bases, 8 bases remained unmatched. Per the germline V gene, CDR1 is MDHEN and CDR2 is SYDVKM. CDR3 length equals 16 residues. The CDR3 reads CASSFLVLAVQETQYF. In nucleotides, the CDR3 is TGTGCCAGCAGTTTCTTAGTACTAGCGGTACAAGAGACCCAGTACTTC.

This clonotype is categorized as medium-sized (0.01 to 0.1%). The chain recombines TRBV7-2 with TRBJ1-2; 8 positions agree with TRBD1. The CDR3 is made up of 13 amino acids. With 5 bases clipped from V and 4 bases from J, the junction kept 3 bases outside the gene matches. CDR1 is SGHTA and CDR2 is FQGNSA in the germline V gene. CDR3 loop: CASSTGQGYGYTF. The DNA of the CDR3 is TGTGCCAGCAGCACCGGACAGGGCTATGGCTACACCTTC.

J is TRBJ1-4 and V is TRBV29-1, with 8 bases identical to TRBD1. The CDR3 has 13 amino acids. V shed 3 bases, J shed 8 bases, and the junction held 5 bases outside the gene matches. Germline V gene sequence: CDR1 SQVTM, CDR2 ANQGSEA. The CDR3 is CSVEQGASEKLFF. The CDR3 DNA sequence: TGCAGCGTTGAGCAGGGGGCTAGCGAAAAACTGTTTTTT.